The rows below give T cell receptor beta chains drawn from one sample of a study of T cell responses to AZD1222 COVID-19 vaccine. Profiling relied on immunoSEQ multiplex PCR, and the TCRdb table lists in-frame clones only, not all of them. The sample lists 120,000 or so clones, about four fifths occurring once. Sequencing was performed on peripheral blood, taken on day 0 of AZD1222 vaccination. These receptor sequences come from an adult in good health. Each CDR3 is given with its conserved first and last residue. A D gene is named only where the DNA matches it firmly. Size values are once, few and many counts, or a class for expanded clones, and some rows have none.

>.|TRBJ2-7|TRBV7-9|.
TGTGCCAGCAGCCGGGACCCGGTTTACGAGCAGTACTTC
CASSRDPVYEQYF
>.|TRBJ2-7|TRBV24-1|TRBD1
TGTGCCACCAGTGATTTCCGAGGGGGCAGGTACGAGCAGTACTTC
CATSDFRGGRYEQYF
>.|TRBJ2-3|TRBV28|.
TGTGCCAGCCGACCCAGTATTGGACAAAGCACAGATACGCAGTATTTT
CASRPSIGQSTDTQYF
>.|TRBJ2-4|TRBV28|.
TGTGCCAGCAGTTTCGCCCGGTCTGCAGCCAAAAACATTCAGTACTTC
CASSFARSAAKNIQYF
>.|TRBJ1-4|TRBV5-1|TRBD1
TGCGCCAGCAGCAGAGGACAGGGTACTAATGAAAAACTGTTTTTT
CASSRGQGTNEKLFF
>.|TRBJ2-7|TRBV12-3/TRBV12-4|.
TGTGCCAGCAGTACCCCCTACGAGCAGTACTTC
CASSTPYEQYF
>few|TRBJ1-2|TRBV28|.
TGTGCCAGCAGTTTAGAGGTCAGAAACTATGGCTACACCTTC
CASSLEVRNYGYTF
>.|TRBJ1-5|TRBV5-8|.
TGTGCCAGCACCTTGGGAGTTGATAGCAATCAGCCCCAGCATTTT
CASTLGVDSNQPQHF
>.|TRBJ1-4|TRBV4-3|TRBD1
TGCGCCAGCAGCCCCATTCAGGGACAGAGGCACGAAAAACTGTTTTTT
CASSPIQGQRHEKLFF
>.|TRBJ1-2|TRBV6-1|.
TGTGCCAGCAGTGACAGGTACTATGGCTACACCTTC
CASSDRYYGYTF
>.|TRBJ2-7|TRBV3-1/TRBV3-2|.
TGTGCCAGCAGCACGCGACCGTTTCACGAGCAGTACTTC
CASSTRPFHEQYF
>.|TRBJ1-3|TRBV11-2|TRBD1
TGTGCCAGCAGCTTACAGGGGGCAGCTGGAAACACCATATATTTT
CASSLQGAAGNTIYF
>.|TRBJ1-5|TRBV18|.
TGTGCCAGCTCACTCGGGGTAGGGCTTAGCAATCAGCCCCAGCATTTT
CASSLGVGLSNQPQHF
>.|TRBJ2-7|TRBV29-1|TRBD1
TGCAGCGTTGAGGACAGGGGGCGCGGGTCCTACGAGCAGTACTTC
CSVEDRGRGSYEQYF
>.|TRBJ2-7|TRBV28|TRBD1
TGTGCCAGCAGTCTCCCGGGACAGGTTTCCTACGAGCAGTACTTC
CASSLPGQVSYEQYF
>.|TRBJ2-4|TRBV6-5|.
TGTGCCAGCGGTAGGACTTCCCCCCAGGGTCAGTACTTC
CASGRTSPQGQYF
>.|TRBJ2-2|TRBV27|.
TGTGCCAGCAGTTTTGGGGGCGCGAACACCGGGGAGCTGTTTTTT
CASSFGGANTGELFF
>.|TRBJ2-3|TRBV7-2|.
TGTGCCAGCAGCTTAGCCTACTCCGGGGGAGTATCCACAGATACGCAGTATTTT
CASSLAYSGGVSTDTQYF
>.|TRBJ1-5|TRBV5-1|.
TGCGCCAGCAGCCAGGACAGTGGGAATCAGCCCCAGCATTTT
CASSQDSGNQPQHF
>once|TRBJ2-6|TRBV15|.
TGTGCCACCTGCCCCTACGCGACTGGGGCCAACGTCCTGACTTTC
CATCPYATGANVLTF
>.|TRBJ2-3|TRBV5-1|.
TGCGCCAGCAGCTTGGTTATGGCGGTAGCGGCGACAGATACGCAGTATTTT
CASSLVMAVAATDTQYF